This T cell receptor beta chain was recorded in a study of CD8+CD57+ T cells in acquired aplastic anemia (dated by TCRdb to the late 2010s). Background on the whole study: On average, sorted CD4+ and CD8+ cells yielded around 3.4 ug of extracted DNA, with a range of about 0.17 to 27.4 ug. Mean read counts for healthy donor samples were 8.5 million to 10.8 million for CD4+ cells and under 14 million for CD8+ cells. Paper-wide results and their limitations: About 30 CD8+ CDR3 sequences were found to be shared between patients and controls, but these sequences appeared to be highly expressed in patients and within the immunodominant clones of the patients. No significant difference in CD8+ Simpson's diversity was found between patients and healthy controls (P=0.060).

The study deep-sequenced TCR repertoires of sorted CD4+ and CD8+ blood T cells from severe aplastic anemia patients and healthy subjects. Ficoll-Paque density gradient centrifugation was used to isolate peripheral blood mononuclear cells. Before DNA extraction, CD4+ and CD8+ T cells were sorted with FACS or magnetic beads. Genomic DNA served as template for TCR beta VDJ combination and CDR3 sequence profiling. An Illumina HiSeq 2000 was used for TCR repertoire sequencing. Regarding the original processing steps: TRBV/TRBJ rearrangement plots, CDR3 size and DJ length profiles, and Simpson's diversity index were used to evaluate the repertoires. The most abundant DNA sequence in the deep sequencing data was taken as the immunodominant clone. CDR3 amino acid sequences were screened for sharing across subjects and were compared with published repertoires and the VDJdb database. The raw public reads went through TCRdb reprocessing: fastp at Q25, MiXCR clone calling, in-frame beta chains kept. When rows share a CDR3 protein, they turn into one entry using the most common DNA and genes. TCRdb assigned the V and J calls; the authors' analysis was not used. Across this sample there are hundreds of thousands of distinct CDR3 sequences, with just under 70% seen only once. The top ten clones comprise under 5% of the sample.

As to this clonotype: Its antigen specificity is not known. The germline gene is not matched at one end of the junction; a read error may be the cause.

The TCR originated in a human donor in good health, serving as a control. The sequenced material came from sorted CD4+, CD8+, or CD8+CD57+ T cells (not recorded which) from PBMCs.

The CDR3 protein: CASSVAFGGSHGYF. The nucleotides are TGTGCCAGCAGTGTTGCTTTTGGGGGCAGTCATGGCTACTTT. This sequence uses TRBV7-9 and TRBJ1-1; perhaps TRBD1 is the D gene, with 6 bases matching. CDR1 SEHNR and CDR2 FQNEAQ are derived from the germline V gene (reference sequence). Counted from cysteine to phenylalanine, this CDR3 has 14 amino acids. Only CDR3 DNA remains: 42 bases, in frame from the first base.